This TCR beta chain was recovered during a study of blood T cell repertoires in COVID-19. Study in general: Acute-phase and convalescent COVID-19 samples originated in the United States, Italy and Spain. Sample material is recorded as cDNA or gDNA derived from T cells, B-cell-depleted T cells, or PBMCs.

The V gene's germline CDR1 is MNHEY and CDR2 SVGAGI. V lost 0 bases and J 2 bases, leaving 13 bases between the germline ends. This CDR3 has 16 amino acids. In the original workflow: Reference gene primer amplification in the assay estimated nucleated cell counts. Here immunoSEQ multiplex PCR was the method, and the copy in TCRdb shows in-frame clones only, minus some. V and J calls and clone size are given by that table; D and trimming were obtained from the DNA. The data contain about 300,000 clones, around nine tenths of them seen just once; the ten biggest clones take up over 1%. The clonotype was recovered from a man aged 70 or older with acute or convalescent COVID-19. The sequenced sample consisted of peripheral blood. The chain carries TRBV6-5 and TRBJ1-2; D might be TRBD1 (5 bases). Here the CDR3 reads CASSYSNVRVNYGYTF. In DNA, the CDR3 is TGTGCCAGCAGTTACTCGAACGTCAGGGTGAACTATGGCTACACCTTC.